The source of this T cell receptor beta chain is a study of PD-1 blockade in classical Hodgkin lymphoma. Points from the study as a whole: Complete responders matched newly diagnosed patients in baseline diversity.

CDR3 length: 17 amino acids. Germline CDR1 reads SGDLS; CDR2 reads YYNGEE. V was shortened by 0 bases and J by 2 bases, with 18 bases between the two germline ends. Produced via immunoSEQ multiplex PCR; TCRdb's table is partial and in-frame only. The sample records about 99,000 clones, roughly 81% being singletons. With respect to this clone: Its target is unknown.

With no exception, relapse followed autologous stem cell transplantation in all patients, and brentuximab vedotin exposure varied. The sequencing here drew on peripheral blood mononuclear cells (PBMCs), taken before the second cycle of nivolumab. The chain couples TRBV9 to TRBJ2-7; perhaps D is TRBD1 or TRBD2 (5 bases each). The sequence derives from a human donor with classical Hodgkin lymphoma. For the CDR3, the DNA is TGTGCCAGCAGCGTAGACCCATCCGGGACGGCACCCTACGAGCAGTACTTC. Residues: CASSVDPSGTAPYEQYF.